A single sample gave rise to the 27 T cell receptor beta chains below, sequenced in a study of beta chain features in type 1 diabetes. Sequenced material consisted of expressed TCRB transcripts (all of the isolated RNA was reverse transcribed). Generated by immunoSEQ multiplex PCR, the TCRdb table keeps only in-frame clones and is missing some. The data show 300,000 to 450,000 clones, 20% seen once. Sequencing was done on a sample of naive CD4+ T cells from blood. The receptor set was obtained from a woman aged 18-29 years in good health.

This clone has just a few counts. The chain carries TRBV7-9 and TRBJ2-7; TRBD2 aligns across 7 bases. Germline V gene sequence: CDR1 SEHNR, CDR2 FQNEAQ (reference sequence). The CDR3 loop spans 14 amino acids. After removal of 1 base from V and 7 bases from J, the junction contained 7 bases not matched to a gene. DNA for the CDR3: TGTGCCAGCAGCTTAGAGTGGAGGGGAGGGGAGCAGTACTTC. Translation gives CASSLEWRGGEQYF.

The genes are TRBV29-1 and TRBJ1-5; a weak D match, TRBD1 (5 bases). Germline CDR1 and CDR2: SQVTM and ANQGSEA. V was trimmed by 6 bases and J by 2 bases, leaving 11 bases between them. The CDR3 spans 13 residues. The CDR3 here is CSVALGGNQPQHF. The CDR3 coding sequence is TGCAGCGTCGCCCTAGGGGGCAATCAGCCCCAGCATTTT.

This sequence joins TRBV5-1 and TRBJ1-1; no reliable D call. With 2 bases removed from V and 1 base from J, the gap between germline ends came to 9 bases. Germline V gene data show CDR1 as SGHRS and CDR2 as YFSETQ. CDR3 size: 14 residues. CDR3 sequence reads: CASSFAGTNTEAFF. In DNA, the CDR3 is TGCGCCAGCAGCTTCGCAGGTACGAACACTGAAGCTTTCTTT.

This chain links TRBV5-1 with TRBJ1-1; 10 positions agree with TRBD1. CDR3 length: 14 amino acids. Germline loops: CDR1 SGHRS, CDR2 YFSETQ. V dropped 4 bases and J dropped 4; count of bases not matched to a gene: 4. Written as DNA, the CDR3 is TGCGCCAGCAGCCCAAGGACAGGGGGCACTGAAGCTTTCTTT. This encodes CASSPRTGGTEAFF.

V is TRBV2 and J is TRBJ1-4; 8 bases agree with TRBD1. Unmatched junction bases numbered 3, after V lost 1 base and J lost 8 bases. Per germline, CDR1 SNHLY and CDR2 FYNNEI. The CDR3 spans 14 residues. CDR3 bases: TGTGCCAGCAGTGAAGGGACAGGGCGGGAAAAACTGTTTTTT. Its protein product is CASSEGTGREKLFF.

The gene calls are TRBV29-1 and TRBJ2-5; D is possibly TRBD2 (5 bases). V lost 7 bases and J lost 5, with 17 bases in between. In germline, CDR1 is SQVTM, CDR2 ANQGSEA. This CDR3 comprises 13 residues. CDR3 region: CSAKRTRRETQYF. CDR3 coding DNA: TGCAGCGCTAAAAGAACTAGACGGGAGACCCAGTACTTC.

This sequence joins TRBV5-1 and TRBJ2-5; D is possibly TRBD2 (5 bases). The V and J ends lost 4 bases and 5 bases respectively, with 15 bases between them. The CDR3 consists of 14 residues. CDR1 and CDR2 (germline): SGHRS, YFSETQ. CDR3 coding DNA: TGCGCCAGCAGCCAAAGGACTGGGCGGGAGACCCAGTACTTC. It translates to CASSQRTGRETQYF.

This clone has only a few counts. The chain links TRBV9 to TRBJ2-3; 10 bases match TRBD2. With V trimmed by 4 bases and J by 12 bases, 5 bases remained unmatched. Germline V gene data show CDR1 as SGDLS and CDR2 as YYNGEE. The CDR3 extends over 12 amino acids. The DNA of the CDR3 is TGTGCCAGCAGCCTTAGCGGGAGGCACCAGTATTTT. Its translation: CASSLSGRHQYF.

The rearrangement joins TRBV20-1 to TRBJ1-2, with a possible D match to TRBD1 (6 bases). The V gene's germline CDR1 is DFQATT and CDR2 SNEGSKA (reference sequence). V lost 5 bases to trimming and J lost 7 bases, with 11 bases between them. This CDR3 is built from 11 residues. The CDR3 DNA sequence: TGCAGTGCTTTTTTGGGGGCTGGCTACACCTTC. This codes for CSAFLGAGYTF.

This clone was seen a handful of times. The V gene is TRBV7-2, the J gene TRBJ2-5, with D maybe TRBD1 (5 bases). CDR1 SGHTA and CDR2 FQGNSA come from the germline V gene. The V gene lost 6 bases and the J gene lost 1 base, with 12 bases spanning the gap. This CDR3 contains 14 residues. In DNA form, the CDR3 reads TGTGCCAGCAGTTCCACAGGAGTCCAAGAGACCCAGTACTTC. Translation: CASSSTGVQETQYF.

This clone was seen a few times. CDR3 protein: CASSSDRQDTQYF. The CDR3 nucleotides read TGTGCCAGCAGCTCTGACAGGCAAGATACGCAGTATTTT. The chain joins TRBV7-2 to TRBJ2-3, with D perhaps matching TRBD1 (6 bases). Deletions cut 4 bases from V and 5 bases from J, with 10 bases between. In germline, CDR1 is SGHTA, CDR2 FQGNSA. The CDR3 covers 13 residues.

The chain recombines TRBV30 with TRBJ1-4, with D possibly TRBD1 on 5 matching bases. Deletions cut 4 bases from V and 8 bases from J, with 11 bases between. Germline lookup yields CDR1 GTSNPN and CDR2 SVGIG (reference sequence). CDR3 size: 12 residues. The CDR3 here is CAWKAGLEKLFF. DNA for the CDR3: TGTGCCTGGAAAGCAGGGTTGGAAAAACTGTTTTTT.

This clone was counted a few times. In nucleotides, the CDR3 is TGCGCCAGCAGCTTGGCCTCGGGTGAGCAGTTCTTC. Protein sequence: CASSLASGEQFF. This chain uses TRBV5-1 with TRBJ2-1; no definite D call. The germline gives CDR1 SGHRS, CDR2 YFSETQ. V lost 0 bases and J lost 9, with 7 bases in between. The CDR3 is 12 amino acids.

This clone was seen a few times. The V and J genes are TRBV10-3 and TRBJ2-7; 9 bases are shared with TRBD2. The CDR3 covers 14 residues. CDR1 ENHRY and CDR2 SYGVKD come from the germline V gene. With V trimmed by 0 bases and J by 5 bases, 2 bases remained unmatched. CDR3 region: CAISESAGGNEQYF. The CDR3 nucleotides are TGTGCCATCAGTGAGTCTGCGGGGGGGAACGAGCAGTACTTC.

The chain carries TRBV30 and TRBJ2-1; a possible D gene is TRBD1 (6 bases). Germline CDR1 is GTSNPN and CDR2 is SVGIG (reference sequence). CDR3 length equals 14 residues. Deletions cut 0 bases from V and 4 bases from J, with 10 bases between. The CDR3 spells CAWSVVQGYNEQFF. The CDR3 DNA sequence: TGTGCCTGGAGTGTAGTACAGGGTTACAATGAGCAGTTCTTC.

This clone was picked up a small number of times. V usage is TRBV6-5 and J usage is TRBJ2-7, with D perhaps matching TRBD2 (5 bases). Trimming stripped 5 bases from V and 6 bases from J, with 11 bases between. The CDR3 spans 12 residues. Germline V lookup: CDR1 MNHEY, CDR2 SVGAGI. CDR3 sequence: CASSDRGSEQYF. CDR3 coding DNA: TGTGCCAGCAGTGACCGTGGGAGCGAGCAGTACTTC.

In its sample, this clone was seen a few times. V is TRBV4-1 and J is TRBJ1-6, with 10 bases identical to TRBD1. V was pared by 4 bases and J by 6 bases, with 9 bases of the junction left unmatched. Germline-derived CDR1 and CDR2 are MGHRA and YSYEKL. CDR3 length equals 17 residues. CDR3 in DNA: TGCGCCAGCAGCCCTCGGACAGGGGGTTTAGCTAATTCACCCCTCCACTTT. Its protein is CASSPRTGGLANSPLHF.

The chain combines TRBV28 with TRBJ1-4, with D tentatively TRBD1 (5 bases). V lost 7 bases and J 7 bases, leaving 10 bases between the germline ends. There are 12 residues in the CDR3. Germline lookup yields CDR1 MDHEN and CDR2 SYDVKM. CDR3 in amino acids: CASTGQSEKLFF. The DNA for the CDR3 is TGTGCCAGCACAGGGCAGAGTGAAAAACTGTTTTTT.

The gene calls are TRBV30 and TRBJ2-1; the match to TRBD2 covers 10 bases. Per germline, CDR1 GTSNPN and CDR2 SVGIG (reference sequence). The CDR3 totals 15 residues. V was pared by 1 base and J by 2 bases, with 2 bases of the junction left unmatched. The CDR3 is CAWSGSGRAYNEQFF. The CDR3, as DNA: TGTGCCTGGAGTGGAAGCGGGAGGGCCTACAATGAGCAGTTCTTC.

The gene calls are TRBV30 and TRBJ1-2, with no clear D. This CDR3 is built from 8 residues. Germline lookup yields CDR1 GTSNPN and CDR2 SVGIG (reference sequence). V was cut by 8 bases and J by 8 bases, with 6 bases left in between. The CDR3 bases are TGTGCCCTGAGAGGCTACACCTTC. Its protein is CALRGYTF. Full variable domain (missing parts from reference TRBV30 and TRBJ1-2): SQTIHQWPATLVQPVGSPLSLECTVEGTSNPNLYWYRQAAGRGLQLLFYSVGIGQISSEVPQNLSASRPQDRQFILSSKKLLLSDSGFYLCALRGYTFGSGTRLTVV.

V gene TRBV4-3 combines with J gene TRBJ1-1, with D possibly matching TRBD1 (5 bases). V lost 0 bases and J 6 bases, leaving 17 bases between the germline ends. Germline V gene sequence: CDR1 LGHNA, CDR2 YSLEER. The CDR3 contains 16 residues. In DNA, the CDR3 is TGCGCCAGCAGCCAAGATTTAGGGGCGTCCAGTGCTGAAGCTTTCTTT. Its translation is CASSQDLGASSAEAFF.

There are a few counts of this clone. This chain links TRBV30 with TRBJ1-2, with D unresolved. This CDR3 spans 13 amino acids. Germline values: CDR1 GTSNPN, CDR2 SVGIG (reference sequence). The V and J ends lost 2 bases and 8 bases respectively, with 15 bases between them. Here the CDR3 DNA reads TGTGCCTGGAGTAGGTCCGCCTCGGGGGGCTACACCTTC. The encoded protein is CAWSRSASGGYTF.

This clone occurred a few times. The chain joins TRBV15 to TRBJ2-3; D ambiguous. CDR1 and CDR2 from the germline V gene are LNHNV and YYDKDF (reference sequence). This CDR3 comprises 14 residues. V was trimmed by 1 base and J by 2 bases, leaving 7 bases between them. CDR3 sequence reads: CATSRAAATDTQYF. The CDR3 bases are TGTGCCACCAGCAGAGCTGCGGCCACAGATACGCAGTATTTT.

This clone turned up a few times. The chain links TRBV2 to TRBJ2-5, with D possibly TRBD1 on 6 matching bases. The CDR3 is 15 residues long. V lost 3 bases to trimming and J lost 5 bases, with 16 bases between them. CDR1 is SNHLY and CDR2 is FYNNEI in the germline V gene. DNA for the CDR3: TGTGCCAGCAGTGAGCTCACAGGGTGGGCGGAGACCCAGTACTTC. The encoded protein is CASSELTGWAETQYF.

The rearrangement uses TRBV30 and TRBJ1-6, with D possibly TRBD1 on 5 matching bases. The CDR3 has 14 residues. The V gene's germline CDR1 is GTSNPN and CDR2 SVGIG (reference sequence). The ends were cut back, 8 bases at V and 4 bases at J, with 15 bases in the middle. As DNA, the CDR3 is TGTGCCGTATCCCTTCAGGGATATAATTCACCCCTCCACTTT. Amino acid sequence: CAVSLQGYNSPLHF.

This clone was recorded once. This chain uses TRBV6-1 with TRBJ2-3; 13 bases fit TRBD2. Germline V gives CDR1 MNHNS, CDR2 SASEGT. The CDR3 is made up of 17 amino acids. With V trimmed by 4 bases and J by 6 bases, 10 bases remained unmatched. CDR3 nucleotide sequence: TGTGCCAGCAGTGCCCTACTAGCGGGAGGGGGTTCGGATACGCAGTATTTT. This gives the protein CASSALLAGGGSDTQYF.

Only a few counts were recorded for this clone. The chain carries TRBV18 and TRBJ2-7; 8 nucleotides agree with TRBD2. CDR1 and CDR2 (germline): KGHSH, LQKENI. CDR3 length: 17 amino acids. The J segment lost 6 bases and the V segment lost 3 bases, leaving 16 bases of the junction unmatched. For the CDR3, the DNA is TGTGCCAGCTCACCGAAAACTGGTGCGGGAGGCCGTACCGAGCAGTACTTC. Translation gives CASSPKTGAGGRTEQYF.